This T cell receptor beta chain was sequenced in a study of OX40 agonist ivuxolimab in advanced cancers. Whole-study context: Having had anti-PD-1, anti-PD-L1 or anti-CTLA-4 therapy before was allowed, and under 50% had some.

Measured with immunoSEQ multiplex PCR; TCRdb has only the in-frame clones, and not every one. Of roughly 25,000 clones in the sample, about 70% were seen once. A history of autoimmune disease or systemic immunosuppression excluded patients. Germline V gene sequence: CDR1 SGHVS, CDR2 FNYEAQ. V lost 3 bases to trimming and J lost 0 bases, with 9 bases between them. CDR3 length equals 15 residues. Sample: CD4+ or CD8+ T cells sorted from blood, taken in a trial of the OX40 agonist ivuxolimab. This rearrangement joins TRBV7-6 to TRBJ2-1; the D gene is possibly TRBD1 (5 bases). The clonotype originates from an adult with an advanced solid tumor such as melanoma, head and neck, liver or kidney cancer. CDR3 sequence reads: CASSFLQASYNEQFF. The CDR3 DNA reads TGTGCCAGCAGCTTCCTACAGGCCTCCTACAATGAGCAGTTCTTC.